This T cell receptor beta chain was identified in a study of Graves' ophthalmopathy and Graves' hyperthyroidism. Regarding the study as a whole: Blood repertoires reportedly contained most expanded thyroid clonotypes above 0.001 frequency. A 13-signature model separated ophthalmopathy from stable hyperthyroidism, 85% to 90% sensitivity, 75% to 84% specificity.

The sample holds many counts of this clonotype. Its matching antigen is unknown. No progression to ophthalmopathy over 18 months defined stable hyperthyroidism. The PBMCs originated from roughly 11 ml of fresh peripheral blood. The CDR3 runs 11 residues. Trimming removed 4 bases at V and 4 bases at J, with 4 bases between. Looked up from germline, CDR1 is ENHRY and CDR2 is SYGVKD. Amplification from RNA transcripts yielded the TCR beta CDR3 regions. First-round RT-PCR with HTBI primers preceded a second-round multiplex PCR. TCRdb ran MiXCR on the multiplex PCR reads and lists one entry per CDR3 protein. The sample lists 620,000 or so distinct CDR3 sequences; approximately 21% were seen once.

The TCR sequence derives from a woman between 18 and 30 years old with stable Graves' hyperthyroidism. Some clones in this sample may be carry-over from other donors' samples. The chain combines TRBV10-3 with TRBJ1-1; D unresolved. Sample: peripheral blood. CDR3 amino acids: CAISGSTEAFF. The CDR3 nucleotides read TGTGCCATCAGTGGTAGCACTGAAGCTTTCTTT.